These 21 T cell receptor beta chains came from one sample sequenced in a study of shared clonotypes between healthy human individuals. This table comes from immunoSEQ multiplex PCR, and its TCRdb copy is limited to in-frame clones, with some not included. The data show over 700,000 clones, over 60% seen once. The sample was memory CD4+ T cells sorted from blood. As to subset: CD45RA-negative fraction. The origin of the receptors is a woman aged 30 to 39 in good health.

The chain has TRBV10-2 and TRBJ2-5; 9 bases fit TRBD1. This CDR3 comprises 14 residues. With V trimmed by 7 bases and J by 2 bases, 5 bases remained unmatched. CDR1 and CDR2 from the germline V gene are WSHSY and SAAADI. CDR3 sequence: CASTPGQGQETQYF. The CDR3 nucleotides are TGCGCCAGCACTCCGGGACAGGGTCAAGAGACCCAGTACTTC.

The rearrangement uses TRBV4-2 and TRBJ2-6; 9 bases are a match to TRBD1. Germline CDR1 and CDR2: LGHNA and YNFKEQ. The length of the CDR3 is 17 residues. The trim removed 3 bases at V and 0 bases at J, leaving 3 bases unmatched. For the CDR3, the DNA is TGTGCCAGCAGCCAGGGACAGGGCGACTCTGGGGCCAACGTCCTGACTTTC. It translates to CASSQGQGDSGANVLTF.

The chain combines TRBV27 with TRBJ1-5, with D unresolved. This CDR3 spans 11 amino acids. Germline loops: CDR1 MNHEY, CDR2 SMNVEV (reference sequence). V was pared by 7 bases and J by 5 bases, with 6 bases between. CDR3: CASKWDQPQHF. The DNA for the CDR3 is TGTGCCAGCAAATGGGATCAGCCCCAGCATTTT.

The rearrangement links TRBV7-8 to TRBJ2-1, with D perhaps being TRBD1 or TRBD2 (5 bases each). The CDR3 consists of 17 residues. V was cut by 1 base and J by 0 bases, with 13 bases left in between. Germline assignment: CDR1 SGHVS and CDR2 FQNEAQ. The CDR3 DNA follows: TGTGCCAGCAGCTTAGACGGGGCCCCCGTCTCCTACAATGAGCAGTTCTTC. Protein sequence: CASSLDGAPVSYNEQFF.

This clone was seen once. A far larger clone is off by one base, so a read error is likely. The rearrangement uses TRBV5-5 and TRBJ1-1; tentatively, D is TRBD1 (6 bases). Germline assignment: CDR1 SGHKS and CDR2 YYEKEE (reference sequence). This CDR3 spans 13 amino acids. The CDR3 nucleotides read TGTGCCAGCAGCTCATTTTCGGGGGCTGAAGCTCTCTTT. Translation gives CASSSFSGAEALF.

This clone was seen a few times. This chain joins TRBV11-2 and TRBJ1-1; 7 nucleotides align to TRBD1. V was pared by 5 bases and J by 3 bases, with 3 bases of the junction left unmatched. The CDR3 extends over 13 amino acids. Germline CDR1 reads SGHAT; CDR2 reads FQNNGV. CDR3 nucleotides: TGTGCCAGCAGCGTACAGGGGTACACTGAAGCTTTCTTT. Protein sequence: CASSVQGYTEAFF.

The CDR3 here is CASSLGFRTGSYEQYF. CDR3 nucleotides: TGTGCCAGCAGTTTGGGTTTTCGGACAGGATCCTACGAGCAGTACTTC. V and J are TRBV28 and TRBJ2-7; the match to TRBD1 covers 7 bases. CDR3 length equals 16 residues. Trimming took 3 bases from V and 1 from J; bases not matched to a gene: 9. The germline gives CDR1 MDHEN, CDR2 SYDVKM.

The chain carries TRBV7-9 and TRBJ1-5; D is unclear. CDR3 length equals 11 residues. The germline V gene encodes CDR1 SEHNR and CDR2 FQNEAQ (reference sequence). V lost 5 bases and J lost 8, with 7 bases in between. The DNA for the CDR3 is TGTGCCAGCAGCCGATTCGAGCCCCAGCATTTT. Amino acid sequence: CASSRFEPQHF.

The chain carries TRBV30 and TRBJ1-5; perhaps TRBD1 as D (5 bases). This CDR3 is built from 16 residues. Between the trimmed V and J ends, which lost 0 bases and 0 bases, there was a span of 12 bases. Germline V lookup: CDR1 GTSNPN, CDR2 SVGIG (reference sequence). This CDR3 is CAWSVPSRASNQPQHF. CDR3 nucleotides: TGTGCCTGGAGTGTACCATCCAGGGCTAGCAATCAGCCCCAGCATTTT.

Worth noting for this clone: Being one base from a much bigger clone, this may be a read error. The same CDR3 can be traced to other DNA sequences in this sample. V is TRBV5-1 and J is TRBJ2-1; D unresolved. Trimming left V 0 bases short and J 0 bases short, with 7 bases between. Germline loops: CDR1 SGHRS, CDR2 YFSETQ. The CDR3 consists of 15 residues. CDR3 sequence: CASSLDLSSYNEQFF. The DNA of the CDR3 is TGCGCCAGCAGCTTGGACCTTAGCTCCTACAATGAGCAGTTCTTC.

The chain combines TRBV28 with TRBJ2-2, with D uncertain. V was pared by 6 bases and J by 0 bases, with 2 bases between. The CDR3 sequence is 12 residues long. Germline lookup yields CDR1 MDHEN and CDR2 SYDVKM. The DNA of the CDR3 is TGTGCCAGCAGGACGAACACCGGGGAGCTGTTTTTT. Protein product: CASRTNTGELFF. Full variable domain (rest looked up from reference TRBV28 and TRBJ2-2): DVKVTQSSRYLVKRTGEKVFLECVQDMDHENMFWYRQDPGLGLRLIYFSYDVKMKEKGDIPEGYSVSREKKERFSLILESASTNQTSMYLCASRTNTGELFFGEGSRLTVL.

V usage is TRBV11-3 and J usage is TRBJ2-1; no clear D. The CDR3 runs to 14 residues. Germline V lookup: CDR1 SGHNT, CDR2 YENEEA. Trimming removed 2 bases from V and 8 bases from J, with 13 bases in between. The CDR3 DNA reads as TGTGCCAGCAGCTTATTGAGCGCCTCTGATGAGCAGTTCTTC. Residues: CASSLLSASDEQFF. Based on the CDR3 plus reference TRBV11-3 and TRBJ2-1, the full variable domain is EAGVVQSPRYKIIEKKQPVAFWCNPISGHNTLYWYLQNLGQGPELLIRYENEEAVDDSQLPKDRFSAERLKGVDSTLKIQPAELGDSAVYLCASSLLSASDEQFFGPGTRLTVL.

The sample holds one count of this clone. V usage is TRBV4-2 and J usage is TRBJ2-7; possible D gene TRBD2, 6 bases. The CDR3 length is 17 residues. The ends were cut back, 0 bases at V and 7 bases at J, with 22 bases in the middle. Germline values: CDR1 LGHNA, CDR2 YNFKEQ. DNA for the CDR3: TGTGCCAGCAGCCAAGAAGGAGGCTCGGCGGGAAAGGAAGAGCAGTACTTC. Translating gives CASSQEGGSAGKEEQYF.

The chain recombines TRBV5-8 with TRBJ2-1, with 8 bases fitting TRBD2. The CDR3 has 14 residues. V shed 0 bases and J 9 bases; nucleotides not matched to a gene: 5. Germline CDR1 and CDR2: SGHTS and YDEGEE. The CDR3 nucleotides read TGTGCCAGCAGCTTGGAGGGACTAGTCGGTGAGCAGTTCTTC. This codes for CASSLEGLVGEQFF.

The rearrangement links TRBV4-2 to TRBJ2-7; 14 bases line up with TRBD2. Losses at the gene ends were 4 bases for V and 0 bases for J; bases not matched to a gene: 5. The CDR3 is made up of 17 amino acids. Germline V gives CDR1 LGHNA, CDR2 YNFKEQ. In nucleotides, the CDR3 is TGTGCCAGCAGCCGAGGGACTAGCGGGAGCTTCTCCTACGAGCAGTACTTC. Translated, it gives CASSRGTSGSFSYEQYF.

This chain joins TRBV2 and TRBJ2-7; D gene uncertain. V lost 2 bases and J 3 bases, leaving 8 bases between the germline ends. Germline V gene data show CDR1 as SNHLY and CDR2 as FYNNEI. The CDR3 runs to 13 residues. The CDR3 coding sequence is TGTGCCAGCAGTGAACTTACATTCTACGAGCAGTACTTC. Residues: CASSELTFYEQYF.

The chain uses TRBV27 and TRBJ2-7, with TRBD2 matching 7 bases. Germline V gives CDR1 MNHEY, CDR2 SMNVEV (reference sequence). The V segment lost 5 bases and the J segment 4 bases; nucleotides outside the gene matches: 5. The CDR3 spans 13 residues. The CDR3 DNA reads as TGTGCCAGCAGTAAGAGGGAGGGATACGAGCAGTACTTC. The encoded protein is CASSKREGYEQYF.

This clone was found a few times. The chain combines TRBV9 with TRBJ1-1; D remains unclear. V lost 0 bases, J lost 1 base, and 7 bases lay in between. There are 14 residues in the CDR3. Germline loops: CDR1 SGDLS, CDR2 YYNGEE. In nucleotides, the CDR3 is TGTGCCAGCAGCGTAGAGGAGCAGAACACTGAAGCTTTCTTT. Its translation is CASSVEEQNTEAFF.

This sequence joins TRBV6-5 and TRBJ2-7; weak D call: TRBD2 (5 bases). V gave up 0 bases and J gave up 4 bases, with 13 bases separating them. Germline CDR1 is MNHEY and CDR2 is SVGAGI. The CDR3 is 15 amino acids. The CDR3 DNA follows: TGTGCCAGCAGTTACTCGCGGACTCCTGAGTACGAGCAGTACTTC. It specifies CASSYSRTPEYEQYF.

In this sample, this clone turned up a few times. The CDR3 sequence is CASSPNRGSSYEQYF. The CDR3 nucleotides are TGTGCCAGCAGTCCGAACAGGGGGAGCTCCTACGAGCAGTACTTC. The chain recombines TRBV28 with TRBJ2-7; 8 nucleotides match TRBD1. The CDR3 runs to 15 residues. With V trimmed by 5 bases and J by 0 bases, 6 bases remained unmatched. CDR1 and CDR2 (germline): MDHEN, SYDVKM.

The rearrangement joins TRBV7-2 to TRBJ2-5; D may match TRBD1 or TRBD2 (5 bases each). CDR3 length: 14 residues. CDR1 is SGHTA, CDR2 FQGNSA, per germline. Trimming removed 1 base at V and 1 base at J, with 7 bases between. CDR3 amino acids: CASSLGGTQETQYF. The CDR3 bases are TGTGCCAGCAGCTTAGGGGGGACCCAAGAGACCCAGTACTTC.